This T cell receptor (beta chain) was identified during a study of T-cell memory formation after mild COVID-19. Study as a whole: Most TCR clusters belonged to a single donor.

Regarding the study as a whole: Researchers report contracting CD4+ clones mostly in CM and EM, with CD8+ clones in EMRA.

TCRdb re-called the 5' RACE reads with MiXCR, one entry per CDR3 protein. The sample comprises 400,000 or so distinct CDR3 sequences, over 15% of which are singletons, and roughly 8.4% rests with the top ten. Germline V gene sequence: CDR1 MNHEY, CDR2 SVGEGT. V lost 5 bases to trimming and J lost 1 base, with 20 bases between them. This CDR3 has 17 residues. This clonotype was seen only a few times. What it recognizes is unknown. The specimen sequenced was PBMCs or a T cell subset sorted from them (not recorded which). This chain joins TRBV6-2 or TRBV6-3 and TRBJ2-5; maybe TRBD2 (7 bases). The receptor was isolated from an adult woman who had mild COVID-19 (a few samples of this study predate the infection). Cell type and time point are not known. The DNA of the CDR3 is TGTGCCAGCAGTCCATGGGGGGCTAGCGGAGGCCAAGAGACCCAGTACTTC. This encodes CASSPWGASGGQETQYF.